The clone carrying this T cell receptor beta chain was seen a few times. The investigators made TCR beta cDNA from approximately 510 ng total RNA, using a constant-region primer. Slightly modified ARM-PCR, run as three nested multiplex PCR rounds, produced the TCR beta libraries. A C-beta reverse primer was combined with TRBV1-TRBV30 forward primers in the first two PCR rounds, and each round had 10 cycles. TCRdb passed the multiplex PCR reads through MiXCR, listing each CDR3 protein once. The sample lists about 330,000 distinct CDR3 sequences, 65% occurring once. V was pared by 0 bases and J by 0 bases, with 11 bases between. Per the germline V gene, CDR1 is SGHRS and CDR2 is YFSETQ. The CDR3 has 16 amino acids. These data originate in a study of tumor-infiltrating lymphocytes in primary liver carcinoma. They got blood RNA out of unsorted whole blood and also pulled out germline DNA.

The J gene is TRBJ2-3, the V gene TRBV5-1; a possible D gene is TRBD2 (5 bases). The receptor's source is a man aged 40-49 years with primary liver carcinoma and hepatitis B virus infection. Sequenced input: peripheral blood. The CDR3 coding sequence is TGCGCCAGCAGCTTGGCTGTGGACTCTAGCACAGATACGCAGTATTTT. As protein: CASSLAVDSSTDTQYF.